These 27 T cell receptor beta chains were sequenced from one sample in a study of blood T cell repertoires in COVID-19. Here immunoSEQ multiplex PCR was the method, and the copy in TCRdb shows in-frame clones only, minus some. The repertoire consists of some 330,000 clones, with around 84% occurring once and the leading ten covering about 4%. Sequencing was done on a sample of PBMCs or T cells enriched from blood (not recorded which). Source of these receptors: a man younger than 40 who had recovered from COVID-19.

The chain couples TRBV3-1 (or the pseudogene TRBV3-2) to TRBJ1-2; no reliable D call. The CDR3 has 18 residues. Trimming shortened V by 1 base and J by 11 bases, and 29 bases separated the two germline ends. Per germline, CDR1 LGHDT and CDR2 YNNKEL (reference sequence). The CDR3, as DNA: TGTGCCAGCAGCCAAGCCTCCCAGACAAATATGCGTCTATCCGGATACACCTTC. Amino acid sequence: CASSQASQTNMRLSGYTF.

The rearrangement uses TRBV29-1 and TRBJ1-1; unclear D gene. Looked up from germline, CDR1 is SQVTM and CDR2 is ANQGSEA. CDR3 length: 11 amino acids. Trimming took off 6 bases at V and 0 bases at J, with 5 bases between the two ends. CDR3 protein: CSVGMNTEAFF. Written as DNA, the CDR3 is TGCAGCGTCGGTATGAACACTGAAGCTTTCTTT.

The table lists this clone with a count of one. This chain joins TRBV21-1 and TRBJ1-5; the D call in the table, TRBD1, was not verified against the DNA. TRBV21-1 is classified as a pseudogene. This CDR3 is 18 amino acids long. For the CDR3, the DNA is TGTGCCAGCAGCAAAAAAATGGTGGGGGCGCCGGGGAATCAGCCCCAGCATTTT. It yields the protein CASSKKMVGAPGNQPQHF.

The rearrangement uses TRBV4-2 and TRBJ1-1; D possibly corresponds to TRBD1 (6 bases). This CDR3 spans 15 amino acids. Trimming shortened V by 1 base and J by 2 bases, and 11 bases separated the two germline ends. CDR1 is LGHNA and CDR2 is YNFKEQ in the germline V gene. In DNA form, the CDR3 reads TGTGCCAGCAGCCAAGGAGAGGGGGTTAACACTGAAGCTTTCTTT. It encodes CASSQGEGVNTEAFF.

This clone was picked up one time. The CDR3 bases are TGTGCCAGCGGGTGGACAGGGGGGGACGAGCAGTACTTC. Translated: CASGWTGGDEQYF. This chain uses TRBV12-3 or TRBV12-4 with TRBJ2-7, with TRBD1 identical over 10 bases. Germline trimming cut 8 bases from V and 5 bases from J; bases unmatched to any gene: 6. CDR3 length equals 13 residues.

The chain couples TRBV4-1 to TRBJ2-2, with 10 nucleotides matching TRBD1. Trimming removed 1 base from V and 4 bases from J; junction bases left unmatched: 6. This CDR3 has 17 residues. Germline CDR1 is MGHRA and CDR2 is YSYEKL. CDR3 in amino acids: CASSQATRTGGTGELFF. The CDR3 bases are TGCGCCAGCAGCCAAGCCACGCGGACAGGGGGCACCGGGGAGCTGTTTTTT.

The chain joins TRBV30 to TRBJ2-5; the D is unclear. Germline CDR1 is GTSNPN and CDR2 is SVGIG (reference sequence). V was trimmed by 4 bases and J by 1 base, leaving 10 bases between them. The CDR3 totals 13 residues. The DNA for the CDR3 is TGTGCCTGGACCAGACGGGTCCAAGAGACCCAGTACTTC. Encoded protein: CAWTRRVQETQYF.

This chain uses TRBV7-9 with TRBJ1-6; tentative D call: TRBD1 (5 bases). This CDR3 contains 14 residues. CDR1 is SEHNR, CDR2 FQNEAQ, per germline (reference sequence). V shed 3 bases and J shed 10 bases, with 13 bases lying between them. CDR3: CASSLVAGGSPLHF. The CDR3 nucleotides are TGTGCCAGCAGCTTGGTTGCGGGGGGATCACCCCTCCACTTT.

This clone turned up a few times. V and J are TRBV2 and TRBJ2-7, with D possibly being TRBD1 (7 bases). The CDR3 has 13 amino acids. CDR1 and CDR2 from the germline V gene are SNHLY and FYNNEI. V was pared by 6 bases and J by 4 bases, with 13 bases between. This chain's CDR3 is CASRAGGSYEQYF. CDR3 DNA: TGTGCCAGCAGAGCAGGGGGGTCGTACGAGCAGTACTTC.

This chain joins TRBV12-3 or TRBV12-4 and TRBJ1-3, with unresolved D. CDR3 length equals 13 residues. Trimming removed 6 bases from V and 8 bases from J, with 14 bases in between. The CDR3 region is CASSPSMEDTIYF. The CDR3 nucleotides are TGTGCCAGCAGCCCCTCAATGGAGGACACCATATATTTT.

This chain connects TRBV3-1 (or the pseudogene TRBV3-2) to TRBJ2-1, with 7 positions matching TRBD1. From germline, CDR1 is LGHDT and CDR2 YNNKEL (reference sequence). V was pared by 2 bases and J by 4 bases, with 2 bases of the junction left unmatched. The CDR3 length is 14 residues. The CDR3 spells CASSQSGQYNEQFF. CDR3 nucleotides: TGTGCCAGCAGCCAATCGGGACAGTACAATGAGCAGTTCTTC.

The chain joins TRBV10-3 to TRBJ2-7, with 7 bases identical to TRBD1. Germline V CDR1 and CDR2: ENHRY, SYGVKD. Unmatched junction bases numbered 3, after V lost 2 bases and J lost 2 bases. This CDR3 contains 14 residues. Here the CDR3 reads CAISEAGTAYEQYF. The CDR3 DNA follows: TGTGCCATCAGTGAGGCAGGGACAGCCTACGAGCAGTACTTC.

This clone was recorded a few times. This chain links TRBV7-8 with TRBJ1-2; TRBD1 is a possible D gene (5 bases). Trimming took 0 bases from V and 1 from J, leaving 9 bases between them. CDR3 size: 15 residues. Germline CDR1 SGHVS, CDR2 FQNEAQ. CDR3 sequence: CASSLARGSNYGYTF. The CDR3 DNA is TGTGCCAGCAGCTTAGCGCGGGGCAGTAACTATGGCTACACCTTC.

CDR3 DNA sequence: TGTGCCAGCAGCTTAGCGTACGGAGAACTCAACACTGAAGCTTTCTTT. As protein: CASSLAYGELNTEAFF. The chain carries TRBV7-9 and TRBJ1-1; D ambiguous. The V gene lost 0 bases and the J gene lost 2 bases, with 13 bases spanning the gap. The CDR3 extends over 16 amino acids. From germline, CDR1 is SEHNR and CDR2 FQNEAQ (reference sequence).

The chain links TRBV3-1 (or the pseudogene TRBV3-2) to TRBJ1-5; D might be TRBD1 (6 bases). This CDR3 comprises 14 residues. The ends were cut back, 3 bases at V and 5 bases at J, with 11 bases in the middle. The germline CDR1 and CDR2 sequences are LGHDT and YNNKEL (reference sequence). CDR3 nucleotide sequence: TGTGCCAGCAGCCAGAAACAGGGTCATCAGCCCCAGCATTTT. Its protein product is CASSQKQGHQPQHF.

The table lists this clone with a count of one. V and J are TRBV4-2 and TRBJ2-2; a possible D gene is TRBD1 (5 bases). The V gene lost 1 base and the J gene lost 0 bases, with 21 bases spanning the gap. Germline V gene sequence: CDR1 LGHNA, CDR2 YNFKEQ. CDR3 length equals 20 residues. This chain's CDR3 is CASSQAQGRWLAANTGELFF. CDR3 nucleotides: TGTGCCAGCAGCCAAGCCCAGGGCCGATGGTTGGCAGCGAACACCGGGGAGCTGTTTTTT.

This sequence joins TRBV27 and TRBJ1-5, with 12 positions matching TRBD1. In germline, CDR1 is MNHEY, CDR2 SMNVEV (reference sequence). V lost 5 bases and J lost 4; bases outside the gene matches: 15. The CDR3 runs to 19 residues. The CDR3 spells CASSPIAGTGGKRNQPQHF. The CDR3, as DNA: TGTGCCAGCAGTCCCATTGCCGGGACAGGGGGCAAGAGGAATCAGCCCCAGCATTTT.

CDR3 region: CATSSPQGAYEQYF. For the CDR3, the DNA is TGTGCCACCAGCAGCCCACAGGGGGCCTACGAGCAGTACTTC. The chain uses TRBV15 and TRBJ2-7; 8 bases are shared with TRBD1. From germline, CDR1 is LNHNV and CDR2 YYDKDF (reference sequence). CDR3 length: 14 amino acids. J lost 2 bases, V lost 3 bases, and 3 bases had no gene match.

The chain couples TRBV5-1 to TRBJ2-2, with TRBD1 identical over 7 bases. The trim removed 7 bases at V and 4 bases at J, leaving 4 bases unmatched. Germline V gene lookup returns CDR1 SGHRS and CDR2 YFSETQ. The CDR3 is 13 amino acids. The CDR3 bases are TGCGCCAGCGACAGGGTGGGCACCGGGGAGCTGTTTTTT. Amino acid sequence: CASDRVGTGELFF.

In its sample, this clone was seen once. The chain combines TRBV23-1 with TRBJ2-6; TRBD1 is a possible D gene (5 bases). TRBV23-1 is labeled an ORF, and its function is uncertain. The CDR3 consists of 18 residues. The ends were cut back, 0 bases at V and 0 bases at J, with 12 bases in the middle. DNA of the CDR3: TGCGCCAGCAGTCAATCGACAGAAATCCTCTCTGGGGCCAACGTCCTGACTTTC. Translating gives CASSQSTEILSGANVLTF.

J is TRBJ2-3 and V is TRBV21-1; the table's D call of TRBD2 was not tested on the DNA. TRBV21-1 is a pseudogene segment. The CDR3 runs to 20 residues. The CDR3 DNA follows: TGTGCCAGCAGCAAAGCGCGGGAAGGAGGGAGAAGTTTCTGTCAGGATACGCAGTATTTT. Its protein is CASSKAREGGRSFCQDTQYF.

This clone is a singleton in its sample. CDR3 protein: CASSRTVANSLTSPLHF. The CDR3 DNA follows: TGTGCCAGCAGCCGAACCGTGGCGAACAGCCTCACCTCACCCCTCCACTTT. This sequence joins TRBV5-8 and TRBJ1-6, with D hard to call. Germline V gene lookup returns CDR1 SGHTS and CDR2 YDEGEE. The CDR3 is 17 amino acids. Trimming cost V 4 bases and J 10 bases, with 24 bases left between them.

The rearrangement uses TRBV9 and TRBJ2-7; a weak D match, TRBD1 (5 bases). The CDR3 has 17 residues. The V and J ends lost 4 bases and 2 bases respectively, with 22 bases between them. Per the germline V gene, CDR1 is SGDLS and CDR2 is YYNGEE. The CDR3 spells CASSYSTGEIWAYEQYF. The CDR3 nucleotides are TGTGCCAGCAGCTACTCCACAGGTGAGATCTGGGCCTACGAGCAGTACTTC.

A word on this clone: At the DNA level, this CDR3 is encoded by other sequences in the same sample as well. V and J are TRBV28 and TRBJ2-5; 7 bases are shared with TRBD2. CDR3 size: 14 residues. J lost 2 bases, V lost 11 bases, and 11 bases had no gene match. Germline CDR1 is MDHEN and CDR2 is SYDVKM. The CDR3: CASRASGAQETQYF. The CDR3 coding sequence is TGTGCCTCAAGGGCTAGCGGAGCACAAGAGACCCAGTACTTC.

The count of this clone is one. The chain carries TRBV11-3 and TRBJ2-7; TRBD2 matches 10 bases. CDR3 length equals 16 residues. Per the germline V gene, CDR1 is SGHNT and CDR2 is YENEEA. V trimming: 5 bases; J trimming: 4 bases; junction bases outside the gene matches: 11. The CDR3 protein is CASSPGGGLAVYEQYF. CDR3 DNA: TGTGCCAGCAGCCCAGGGGGAGGACTAGCGGTTTACGAGCAGTACTTC.

Here the CDR3 reads CASSLILAGGGEQYF. CDR3 in DNA: TGCGCCAGCAGCTTAATTTTAGCGGGAGGCGGCGAGCAGTACTTC. This rearrangement joins TRBV5-1 to TRBJ2-7, with 10 bases aligning to TRBD2. There are 15 residues in the CDR3. V lost 2 bases and J lost 6; bases outside the gene matches: 8. Germline CDR1 reads SGHRS; CDR2 reads YFSETQ.

V is TRBV6-5 and J is TRBJ2-2; TRBD2 matches at 11 bases. Germline CDR1 is MNHEY and CDR2 is SVGAGI. There are 14 residues in the CDR3. Trimming cost V 6 bases and J 6 bases; bases outside gene matches: 3. In nucleotides, the CDR3 is TGTGCCAGCAGAGTGGGACTAGCGGCCGGGGAGCTGTTTTTT. Protein product: CASRVGLAAGELFF.